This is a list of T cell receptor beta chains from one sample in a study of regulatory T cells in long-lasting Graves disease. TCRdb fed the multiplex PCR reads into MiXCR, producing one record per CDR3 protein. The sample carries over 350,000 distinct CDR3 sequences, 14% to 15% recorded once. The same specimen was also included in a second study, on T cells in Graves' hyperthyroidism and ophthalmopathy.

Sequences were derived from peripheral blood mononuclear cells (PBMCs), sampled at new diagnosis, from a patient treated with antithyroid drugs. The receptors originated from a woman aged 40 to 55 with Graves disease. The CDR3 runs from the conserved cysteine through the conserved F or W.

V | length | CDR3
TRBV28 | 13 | CATRISSSYEQYF
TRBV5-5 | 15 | CASSFDSQNSYEQYF
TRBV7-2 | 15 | CASSPYRDPNTEAFF
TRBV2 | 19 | CASSAVGTSLGNSNQPQHF
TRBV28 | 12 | CALGQNSYEQYF
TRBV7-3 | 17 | CASSLLGGRRGQETQYF
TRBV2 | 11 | CASYRGETQYF
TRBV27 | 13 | CASSSRGAGGYTF
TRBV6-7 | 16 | CASSYTGDSGANVLTF
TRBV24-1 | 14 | CATSDSGQRYGYTF
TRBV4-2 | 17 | CASSQDREGQSSYEQYF
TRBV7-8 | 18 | CASSLLGLDFANTGELFF
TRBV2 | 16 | CASSDGGLDRAGELFF
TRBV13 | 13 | CASSSRAGDTQYF
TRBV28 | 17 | CASSPRGGFANTGELFF
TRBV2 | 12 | CAPRDGTDTQYF
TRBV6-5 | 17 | CASSYHDRDRDPYEQYF
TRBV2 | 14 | CASIQGTGSYEQYF
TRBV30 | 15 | CAWRPTGFLNEKLFF
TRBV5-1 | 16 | CASSLGTDPTYNEQFF
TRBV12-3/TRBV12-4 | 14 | CASSRGTGVQPQHF
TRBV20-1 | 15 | CSAIPREGLRETQYF
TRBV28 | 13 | CASSLRQSAEAFF
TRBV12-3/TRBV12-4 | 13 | CASSERRVYEQYF
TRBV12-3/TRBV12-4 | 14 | CASIFTSGGNEQFF
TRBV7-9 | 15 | CASSPTSGRVFEQFF
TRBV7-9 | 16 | CASSSTLGQIQETQYF
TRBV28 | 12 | CASRQNTGELFF
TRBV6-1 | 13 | CASTQTQVQPQHF
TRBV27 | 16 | CASSFNATVQDQPQHF
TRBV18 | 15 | CASSPAAATNEKLFF
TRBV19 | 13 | CATKGFSSYEQYF
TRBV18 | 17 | CASSPPLAGESYNEQFF
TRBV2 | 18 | CASSIILPGQGSTDTQYF
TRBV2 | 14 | CASTRGLIQETQYF
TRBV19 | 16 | CASSLGLAGGTNIQYF
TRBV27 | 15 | CASSQALAGLETQYF